This T cell receptor (beta chain) was documented in a study of cytomegalovirus exposure and HLA in healthy donors. With 60 Vbeta and 13 Jbeta primers, the PCR was carried out. The data were produced by immunoSEQ multiplex PCR, yet TCRdb's version contains in-frame clones alone and is incomplete. The sample lists some 150,000 clones; around 77% were seen once. Germline V gene data show CDR1 as MNHEY and CDR2 as SVGAGI. This CDR3 region has 15 residues. With 6 bases removed from V and 5 bases from J, the gap between germline ends came to 16 bases. This chain uses TRBV6-5 with TRBJ2-2, with D possibly matching TRBD1 (5 bases). The sample consisted of PBMCs. This TCR was sampled from a man aged 30-40 years in good health and CMV-seropositive. The CDR3 DNA sequence: TGTGCCAGCAGCACTGGACACTGGGGAACCGGGGAGCTGTTTTTT. It translates to CASSTGHWGTGELFF.